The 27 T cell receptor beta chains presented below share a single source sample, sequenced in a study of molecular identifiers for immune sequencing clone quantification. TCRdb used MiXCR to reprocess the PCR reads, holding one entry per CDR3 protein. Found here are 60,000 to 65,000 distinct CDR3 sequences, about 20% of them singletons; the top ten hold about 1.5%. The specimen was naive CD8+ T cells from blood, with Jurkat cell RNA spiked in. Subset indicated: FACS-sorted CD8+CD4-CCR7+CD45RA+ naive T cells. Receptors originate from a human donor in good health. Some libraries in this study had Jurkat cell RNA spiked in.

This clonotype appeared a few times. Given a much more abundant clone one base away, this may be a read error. Here the CDR3 reads CARLEREALAKNIQCF. The CDR3 DNA follows: TGTGCCAGACTGGAGCGGGAGGCCCTAGCCAAAAACATTCAGTGCTTC. The chain combines TRBV25-1 with TRBJ2-4, with 9 bases lining up with TRBD2. The CDR3 totals 16 residues. In germline, CDR1 is MGHDK, CDR2 SYGVNS.

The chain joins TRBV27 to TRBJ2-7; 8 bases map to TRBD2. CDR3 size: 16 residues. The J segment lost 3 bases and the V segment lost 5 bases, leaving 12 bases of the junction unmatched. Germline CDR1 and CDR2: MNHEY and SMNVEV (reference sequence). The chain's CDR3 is CASSPVPAGGLYEQYF. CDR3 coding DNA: TGTGCCAGCAGTCCCGTTCCCGCGGGAGGTCTCTACGAGCAGTACTTC.

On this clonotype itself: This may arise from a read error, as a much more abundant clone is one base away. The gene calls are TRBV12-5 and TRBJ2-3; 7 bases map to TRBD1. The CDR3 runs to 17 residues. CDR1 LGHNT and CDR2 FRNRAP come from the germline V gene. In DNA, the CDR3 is TGTGCTAGTGGTTTGGCCCTCCAACAGGGGTCGGAAGATACGCAGGATTTT. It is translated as CASGLALQQGSEDTQDF.

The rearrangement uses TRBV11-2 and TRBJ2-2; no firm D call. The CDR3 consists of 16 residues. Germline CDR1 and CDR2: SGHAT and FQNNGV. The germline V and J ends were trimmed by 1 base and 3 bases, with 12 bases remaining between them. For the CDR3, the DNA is TGTGCCAGCAGCTTAGGTGCGCCCCTTGACACCGGGGAGCTGTTTTTT. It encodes CASSLGAPLDTGELFF.

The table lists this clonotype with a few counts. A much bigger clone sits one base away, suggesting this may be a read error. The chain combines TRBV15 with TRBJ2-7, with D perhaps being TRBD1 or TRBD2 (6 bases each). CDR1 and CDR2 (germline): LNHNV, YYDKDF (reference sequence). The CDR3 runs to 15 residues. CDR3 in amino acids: CATSRDRGLAYVQYF. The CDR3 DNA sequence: TGTGCCACCAGCAGAGACAGGGGACTGGCCTACGTGCAGTACTTC.

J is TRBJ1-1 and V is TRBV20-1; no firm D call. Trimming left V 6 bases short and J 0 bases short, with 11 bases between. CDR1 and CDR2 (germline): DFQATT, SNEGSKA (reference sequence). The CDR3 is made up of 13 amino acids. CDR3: CSAPDGLNTEAFF. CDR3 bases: TGCAGTGCCCCCGACGGACTGAACACTGAAGCTTTCTTT.

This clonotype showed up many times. As DNA, the CDR3 is TGTGCCAGCAGCGGCCGCCAGGACGTCTCCTATAATTCACCCCTCCACTTT. It translates to CASSGRQDVSYNSPLHF. The chain has TRBV9 and TRBJ1-6, with D unresolved. Germline V gene sequence: CDR1 SGDLS, CDR2 YYNGEE. The CDR3 runs 17 residues. V gave up 3 bases and J gave up 0 bases, with 13 bases separating them. The complete variable domain, with remaining parts taken from reference TRBV9 and TRBJ1-6, reads DSGVTQTPKHLITATGQRVTLRCSPRSGDLSVYWYQQSLDQGLQFLIQYYNGEERAKGNILERFSAQQFPDLHSELNLSSLELGDSALYFCASSGRQDVSYNSPLHFGNGTRLTVT.

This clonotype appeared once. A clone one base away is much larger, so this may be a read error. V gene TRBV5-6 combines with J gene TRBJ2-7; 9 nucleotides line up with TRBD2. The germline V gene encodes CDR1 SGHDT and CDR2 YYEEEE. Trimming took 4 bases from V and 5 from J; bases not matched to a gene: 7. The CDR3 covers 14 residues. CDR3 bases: TGTGCCAGCAGCATAGCGGGAGCCGGGGACGAGCAGTACTTC. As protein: CASSIAGAGDEQYF.

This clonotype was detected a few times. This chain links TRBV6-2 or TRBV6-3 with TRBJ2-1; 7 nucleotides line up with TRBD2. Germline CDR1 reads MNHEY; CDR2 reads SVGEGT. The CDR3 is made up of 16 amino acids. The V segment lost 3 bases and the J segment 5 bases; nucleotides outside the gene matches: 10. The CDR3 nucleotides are TGTGCCAGCAGTTATATCGGCGGGGACTATGACAATGAGCAGTTCTTC. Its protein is CASSYIGGDYDNEQFF.

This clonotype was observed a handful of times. The CDR3 reads CASSEISPSTDTQYF. CDR3 nucleotides: TGTGCCAGCAGTGAGATCTCACCTAGCACAGATACGCAGTATTTT. The chain is built from TRBV6-1 and TRBJ2-3, with unresolved D. Trimming shortened V by 3 bases and J by 0 bases, and 10 bases separated the two germline ends. There are 15 residues in the CDR3. Germline V CDR1 and CDR2: MNHNS, SASEGT.

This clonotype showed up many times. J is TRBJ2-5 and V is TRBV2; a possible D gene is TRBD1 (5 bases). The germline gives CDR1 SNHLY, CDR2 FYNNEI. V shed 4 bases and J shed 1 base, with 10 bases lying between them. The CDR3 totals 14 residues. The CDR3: CASSVPGPQETQYF. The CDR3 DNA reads TGTGCCAGCAGTGTCCCAGGGCCCCAAGAGACCCAGTACTTC. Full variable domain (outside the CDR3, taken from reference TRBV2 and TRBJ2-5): EPEVTQTPSHQVTQMGQEVILRCVPISNHLYFYWYRQILGQKVEFLVSFYNNEISEKSEIFDDQFSVERPDGSNFTLKIRSTKLEDSAMYFCASSVPGPQETQYFGPGTRLLVL.

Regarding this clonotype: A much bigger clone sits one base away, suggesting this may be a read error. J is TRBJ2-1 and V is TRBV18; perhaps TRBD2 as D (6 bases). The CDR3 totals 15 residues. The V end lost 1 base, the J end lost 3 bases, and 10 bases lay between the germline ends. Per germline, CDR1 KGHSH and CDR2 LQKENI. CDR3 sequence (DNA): TGTGCCAGCTCACCACTGGACGGGGGCTACAATGAGCAGTTCTTC. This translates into CASSPLDGGYNEQFF.

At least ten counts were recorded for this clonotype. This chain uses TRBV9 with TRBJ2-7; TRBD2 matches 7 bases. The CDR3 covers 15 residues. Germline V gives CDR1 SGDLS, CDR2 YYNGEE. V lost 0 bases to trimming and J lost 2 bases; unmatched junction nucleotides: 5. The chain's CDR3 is CASSVAGGSAYEQYF. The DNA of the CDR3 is TGTGCCAGCAGCGTAGCAGGCGGGAGTGCCTACGAGCAGTACTTC.

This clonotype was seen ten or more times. The CDR3 region is CASSLPGSSYEQYF. As DNA, the CDR3 is TGCGCCAGCAGTCTTCCGGGGAGCTCCTACGAGCAGTACTTC. The chain uses TRBV4-1 and TRBJ2-7; D perhaps matches TRBD2 (5 bases). This CDR3 contains 14 residues. V was trimmed by 6 bases and J by 0 bases, leaving 12 bases between them. Germline V gene data show CDR1 as MGHRA and CDR2 as YSYEKL.

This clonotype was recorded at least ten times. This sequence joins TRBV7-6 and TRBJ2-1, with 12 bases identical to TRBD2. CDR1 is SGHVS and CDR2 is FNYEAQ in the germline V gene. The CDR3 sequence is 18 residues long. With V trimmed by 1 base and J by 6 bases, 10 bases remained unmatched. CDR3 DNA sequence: TGTGCCAGCAGCTTAGGGTGGGCTAGCGGGAGGGACCTCAATGAGCAGTTCTTC. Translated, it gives CASSLGWASGRDLNEQFF.

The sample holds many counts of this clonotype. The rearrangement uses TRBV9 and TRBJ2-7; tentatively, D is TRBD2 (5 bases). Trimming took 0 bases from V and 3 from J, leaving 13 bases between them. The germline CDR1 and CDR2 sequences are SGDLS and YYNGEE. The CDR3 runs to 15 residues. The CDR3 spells CASSVAGTDYYEQYF. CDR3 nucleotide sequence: TGTGCCAGCAGCGTAGCGGGTACTGACTACTACGAGCAGTACTTC.

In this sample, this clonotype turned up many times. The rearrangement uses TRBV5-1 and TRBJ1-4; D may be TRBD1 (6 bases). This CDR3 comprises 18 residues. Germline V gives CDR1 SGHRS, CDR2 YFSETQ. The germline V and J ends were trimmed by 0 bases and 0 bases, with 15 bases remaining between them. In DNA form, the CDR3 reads TGCGCCAGCAGCTTGGATCGGACAGTATATGCAACTAATGAAAAACTGTTTTTT. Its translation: CASSLDRTVYATNEKLFF.

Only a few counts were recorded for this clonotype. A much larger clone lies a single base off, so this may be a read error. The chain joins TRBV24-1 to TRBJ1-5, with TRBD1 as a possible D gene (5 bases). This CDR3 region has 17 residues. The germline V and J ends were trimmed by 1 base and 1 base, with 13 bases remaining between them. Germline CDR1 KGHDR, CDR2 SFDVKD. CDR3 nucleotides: TGTGCCACCAGTGATTTCTGGGTTGCAGGGAGCAATCAGCCCCAGCATTTT. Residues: CATSDFWVAGSNQPQHF.

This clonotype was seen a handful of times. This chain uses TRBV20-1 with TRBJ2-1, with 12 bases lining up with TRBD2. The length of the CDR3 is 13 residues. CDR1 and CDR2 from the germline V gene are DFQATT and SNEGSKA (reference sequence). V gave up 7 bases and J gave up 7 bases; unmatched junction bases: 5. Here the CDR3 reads CSVTGTSGNEQFF. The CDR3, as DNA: TGCAGTGTGACGGGGACTAGCGGGAATGAGCAGTTCTTC.

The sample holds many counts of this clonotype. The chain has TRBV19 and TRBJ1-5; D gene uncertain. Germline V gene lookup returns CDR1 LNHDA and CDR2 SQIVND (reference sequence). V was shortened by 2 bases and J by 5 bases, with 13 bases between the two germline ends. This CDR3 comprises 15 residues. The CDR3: CASSIMRSPDQPQHF. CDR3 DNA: TGTGCCAGTAGTATAATGAGGAGCCCAGATCAGCCCCAGCATTTT.

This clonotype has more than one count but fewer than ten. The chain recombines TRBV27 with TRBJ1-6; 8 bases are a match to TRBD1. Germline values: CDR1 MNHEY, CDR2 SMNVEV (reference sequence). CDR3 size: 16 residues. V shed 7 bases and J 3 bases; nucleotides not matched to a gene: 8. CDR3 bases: TGTGCCAGCAATTCCCTCACAGGGGGCTATAATTCACCCCTCCACTTT. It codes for CASNSLTGGYNSPLHF.

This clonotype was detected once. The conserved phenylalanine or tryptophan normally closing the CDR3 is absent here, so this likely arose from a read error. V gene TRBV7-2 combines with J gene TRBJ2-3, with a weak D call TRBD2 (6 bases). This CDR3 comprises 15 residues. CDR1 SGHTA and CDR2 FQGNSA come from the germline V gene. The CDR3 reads CASSYLADLTDAQYL. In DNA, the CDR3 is TGTGCCAGCAGCTACTTAGCGGACCTAACAGATGCGCAGTATCTT.

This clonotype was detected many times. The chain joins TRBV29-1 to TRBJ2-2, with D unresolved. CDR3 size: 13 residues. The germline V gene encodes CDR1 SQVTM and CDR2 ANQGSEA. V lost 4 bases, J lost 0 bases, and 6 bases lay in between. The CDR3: CSVVFANTGELFF. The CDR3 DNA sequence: TGCAGCGTTGTGTTCGCGAACACCGGGGAGCTGTTTTTT.

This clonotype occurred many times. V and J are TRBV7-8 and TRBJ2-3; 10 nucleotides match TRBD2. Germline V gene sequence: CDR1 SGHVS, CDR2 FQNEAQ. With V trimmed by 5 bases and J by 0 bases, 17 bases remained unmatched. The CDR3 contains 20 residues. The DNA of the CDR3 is TGTGCCAGCAGCCTACACGGTACTAGCGGGACAATCTCTAGCACAGATACGCAGTATTTT. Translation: CASSLHGTSGTISSTDTQYF.

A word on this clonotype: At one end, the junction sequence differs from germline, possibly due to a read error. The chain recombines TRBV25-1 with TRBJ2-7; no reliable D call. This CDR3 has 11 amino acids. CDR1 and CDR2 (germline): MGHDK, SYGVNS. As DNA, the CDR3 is TGTGCCAGCAGTGGTGAGGCGGAGCTGTACTTC. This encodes CASSGEAELYF.

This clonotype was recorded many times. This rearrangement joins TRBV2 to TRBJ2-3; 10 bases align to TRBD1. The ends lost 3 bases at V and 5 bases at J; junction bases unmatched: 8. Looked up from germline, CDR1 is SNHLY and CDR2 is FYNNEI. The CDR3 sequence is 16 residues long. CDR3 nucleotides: TGTGCCAGCAGTGATGGGGACAGGGGAGTTGAAGATACGCAGTATTTT. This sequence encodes CASSDGDRGVEDTQYF.

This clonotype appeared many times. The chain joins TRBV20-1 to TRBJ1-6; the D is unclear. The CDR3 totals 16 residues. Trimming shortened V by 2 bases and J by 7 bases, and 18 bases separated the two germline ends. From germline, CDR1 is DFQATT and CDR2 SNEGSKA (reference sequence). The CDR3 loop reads CSARLRGEARNSPLHF. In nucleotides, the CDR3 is TGCAGTGCTAGACTTCGGGGTGAGGCTAGGAATTCACCCCTCCACTTT.